The rows below give T cell receptor beta chains drawn from one sample of a study of CD8+CD57+ T cells in acquired aplastic anemia. TCRdb re-analysed the reads in MiXCR, keeping a single row per CDR3 protein. The sample includes about 100,000 distinct CDR3 sequences, 51% seen only once; the top ten take about 32%. The sample consisted of sorted CD4+, CD8+, or CD8+CD57+ T cells (not recorded which) from PBMCs. The receptors originated from a human donor in good health, serving as a control. The CDR3 runs from the conserved cysteine through the conserved F or W. The D gene is left open where the match is weak. Size tells how often a clone was seen (once, few, many) or the class of an expanded clone, and some rows leave it out.

D gene: -
J gene: TRBJ2-5
V gene: TRBV15
clone size: -
CDR3 protein: CATSRDLALTMETQYF
CDR3 DNA: TGTGCCACCAGCAGAGATTTGGCCCTAACAATGGAGACCCAGTACTTC

D gene: -
J gene: TRBJ2-5
V gene: TRBV4-3
clone size: many
CDR3 protein: CASSQDSFVAGKTQYF
CDR3 DNA: TGCGCCAGCAGCCAAGATAGTTTCGTGGCTGGGAAGACCCAGTACTTC

D gene: -
J gene: TRBJ2-7
V gene: TRBV7-3
clone size: -
CDR3 protein: CASSLGAGAYEQYF
CDR3 DNA: TGTGCCAGCAGCTTAGGGGCAGGGGCCTACGAGCAGTACTTC

D gene: -
J gene: TRBJ2-2
V gene: TRBV19
clone size: many
CDR3 protein: CASSIRVSGELFF
CDR3 DNA: TGTGCCAGTAGTATTAGGGTTAGCGGGGAGCTGTTTTTT

D gene: -
J gene: TRBJ1-1
V gene: TRBV10-1
clone size: -
CDR3 protein: CASSPSGANTEAFF
CDR3 DNA: TGCGCCAGCAGCCCCTCAGGGGCTAACACTGAAGCTTTCTTT

D gene: TRBD2
J gene: TRBJ2-7
V gene: TRBV6-2/TRBV6-3
clone size: many
CDR3 protein: CASRFSGGTNEQYF
CDR3 DNA: TGTGCCAGCAGGTTTAGCGGGGGGACGAACGAGCAGTACTTC

D gene: -
J gene: TRBJ1-2
V gene: TRBV24-1
clone size: -
CDR3 protein: CATSDPRGAGYTF
CDR3 DNA: TGTGCCACCAGTGATCCTCGAGGGGCTGGCTACACCTTC

D gene: -
J gene: TRBJ1-6
V gene: TRBV19
clone size: -
CDR3 protein: CASRVDGYNSPLHF
CDR3 DNA: TGTGCCAGTAGAGTGGACGGTTATAATTCACCCCTCCACTTT

D gene: -
J gene: TRBJ1-3
V gene: TRBV7-2
clone size: many
CDR3 protein: CASSIDTSSGNTIYF
CDR3 DNA: TGTGCCAGCAGCATAGATACGAGCTCTGGAAACACCATATATTTT

D gene: -
J gene: TRBJ1-2
V gene: TRBV7-2
clone size: -
CDR3 protein: CASSLAAGYGYTF
CDR3 DNA: TGTGCCAGCAGCTTAGCGGCGGGGTATGGCTACACCTTC

D gene: TRBD2
J gene: TRBJ2-3
V gene: TRBV15
clone size: -
CDR3 protein: CASSPLAGAVDTQYF
CDR3 DNA: TGTGCCAGCAGTCCTCTAGCGGGGGCTGTAGATACGCAGTATTTT

D gene: -
J gene: TRBJ1-2
V gene: TRBV5-6
clone size: once
CDR3 protein: CASSLVGRANYGYTF
CDR3 DNA: TGTGCCAGCAGCTTGGTTGGCAGGGCTAACTATGGCTACACCTTC

D gene: TRBD1
J gene: TRBJ1-5
V gene: TRBV19
clone size: many
CDR3 protein: CASSTNPPGQGMSNQPQHF
CDR3 DNA: TGTGCCAGTAGTACCAACCCGCCGGGACAGGGAATGAGCAATCAGCCCCAGCATTTT

D gene: TRBD2
J gene: TRBJ2-1
V gene: TRBV11-1
clone size: many
CDR3 protein: CASSLVGGGGARSYNEQFF
CDR3 DNA: TGTGCCAGCAGCTTAGTTGGGGGCGGGGGGGCGAGGTCCTACAATGAGCAGTTCTTC

D gene: -
J gene: TRBJ2-3
V gene: TRBV25-1
clone size: -
CDR3 protein: CASSWADTQYF
CDR3 DNA: TGTGCCAGCAGTTGGGCAGATACGCAGTATTTT

D gene: TRBD1
J gene: TRBJ2-7
V gene: TRBV11-2
clone size: many
CDR3 protein: CASSIGTGGGYEQYF
CDR3 DNA: TGTGCCAGCAGCATTGGGACAGGGGGAGGCTACGAGCAGTACTTC

D gene: -
J gene: TRBJ2-7
V gene: TRBV4-3
clone size: many
CDR3 protein: CASSQYLGLLPYEQYF
CDR3 DNA: TGCGCCAGCAGCCAATACTTGGGACTCCTGCCCTACGAGCAGTACTTC

D gene: -
J gene: TRBJ2-7
V gene: TRBV6-2/TRBV6-3
clone size: -
CDR3 protein: CASSYSPGRYEQYF
CDR3 DNA: TGTGCCAGCAGTTACTCGCCAGGGCGCTACGAGCAGTACTTC

D gene: -
J gene: TRBJ1-6
V gene: TRBV12-3/TRBV12-4
clone size: -
CDR3 protein: CASRIVTGDSPLHF
CDR3 DNA: TGTGCCAGCAGAATAGTAACAGGAGACTCACCCCTCCACTTT

D gene: -
J gene: TRBJ2-1
V gene: TRBV2
clone size: few
CDR3 protein: CASSSGQGDYNEQFF
CDR3 DNA: TGTGCCAGCAGCTCGGGACAAGGGGATTACAATGAGCAGTTCTTC

D gene: -
J gene: TRBJ2-6
V gene: TRBV25-1
clone size: -
CDR3 protein: CASSEPGTGANVLTF
CDR3 DNA: TGTGCCAGCAGTGAACCGGGGACTGGGGCCAACGTCCTGACTTTC

D gene: TRBD1
J gene: TRBJ1-6
V gene: TRBV5-1
clone size: -
CDR3 protein: CASSLDQGAGSPLHF
CDR3 DNA: TGCGCCAGCAGCTTGGACCAGGGGGCCGGGTCACCCCTCCACTTT

D gene: TRBD2
J gene: TRBJ2-7
V gene: TRBV20-1
clone size: -
CDR3 protein: CSAVSLAGGLPYEQYF
CDR3 DNA: TGCAGTGCTGTCAGCCTAGCGGGGGGACTCCCCTACGAGCAGTACTTC

D gene: -
J gene: TRBJ2-1
V gene: TRBV11-2
clone size: -
CDR3 protein: CASSFSGGRHEQFF
CDR3 DNA: TGTGCCAGCAGCTTCTCCGGGGGGCGGCATGAGCAGTTCTTC

D gene: TRBD2
J gene: TRBJ2-1
V gene: TRBV9
clone size: -
CDR3 protein: CASSVAGGSEQFF
CDR3 DNA: TGTGCCAGCAGCGTAGCGGGGGGGTCGGAGCAGTTCTTC

D gene: TRBD1
J gene: TRBJ2-7
V gene: TRBV11-2
clone size: -
CDR3 protein: CASSEIGQGALYEQYF
CDR3 DNA: TGTGCCAGCAGCGAGATCGGACAGGGGGCCCTCTACGAGCAGTACTTC

D gene: -
J gene: TRBJ2-7
V gene: TRBV5-1
clone size: -
CDR3 protein: CASSLFGDEQYF
CDR3 DNA: TGCGCCAGCAGCTTGTTCGGGGACGAGCAGTACTTC

D gene: -
J gene: TRBJ1-6
V gene: TRBV25-1
clone size: few
CDR3 protein: CASSDQYNSPLHF
CDR3 DNA: TGTGCCAGCAGTGACCAGTATAATTCACCCCTCCACTTT

D gene: -
J gene: TRBJ1-2
V gene: TRBV30
clone size: -
CDR3 protein: CAGSRANGHDGDGYTF
CDR3 DNA: TGTGCGGGGTCGCGGGCTAATGGACACGATGGGGATGGCTACACCTTC

D gene: -
J gene: TRBJ2-3
V gene: TRBV2
clone size: -
CDR3 protein: CVSNGYYTDTQYF
CDR3 DNA: TGTGTCAGCAACGGGTACTACACAGATACGCAGTATTTT

D gene: -
J gene: TRBJ2-1
V gene: TRBV19
clone size: -
CDR3 protein: CASSFLLGQGYNEQFF
CDR3 DNA: TGTGCCAGCAGCTTCCTCCTAGGCCAAGGGTACAATGAGCAGTTCTTC

D gene: -
J gene: TRBJ2-1
V gene: TRBV7-3
clone size: many
CDR3 protein: CASSLMGYNEQFF
CDR3 DNA: TGTGCCAGCAGCTTAATGGGCTACAATGAGCAGTTCTTC

D gene: -
J gene: TRBJ2-7
V gene: TRBV15
clone size: -
CDR3 protein: CATSSSPGDPAYEQYF
CDR3 DNA: TGTGCCACCAGCAGCTCACCCGGGGATCCGGCCTACGAGCAGTACTTC

D gene: -
J gene: TRBJ2-3
V gene: TRBV25-1
clone size: few
CDR3 protein: CASSELGGVDTQYF
CDR3 DNA: TGTGCCAGCAGTGAATTGGGGGGCGTGGATACGCAGTATTTT

D gene: -
J gene: TRBJ1-6
V gene: TRBV2
clone size: -
CDR3 protein: CASSEATGLDSPLHF
CDR3 DNA: TGTGCCAGCAGTGAGGCCACAGGGTTGGATTCACCCCTCCACTTT

D gene: TRBD1
J gene: TRBJ1-2
V gene: TRBV12-3/TRBV12-4
clone size: many
CDR3 protein: CASSDTGTELWSGYTF
CDR3 DNA: TGTGCCAGCAGTGACACCGGGACAGAGCTCTGGTCTGGCTACACCTTC

D gene: -
J gene: TRBJ1-4
V gene: TRBV6-1
clone size: -
CDR3 protein: CASRGTGLTNEKLFF
CDR3 DNA: TGTGCCAGCAGAGGAACAGGCCTAACGAATGAAAAACTGTTTTTT

D gene: -
J gene: TRBJ1-1
V gene: TRBV5-8
clone size: -
CDR3 protein: CASSLTRTEAFF
CDR3 DNA: TGTGCCAGCAGCTTAACCAGGACTGAAGCTTTCTTT

D gene: TRBD2
J gene: TRBJ2-3
V gene: TRBV9
clone size: -
CDR3 protein: CASSVAGGALGTDTQYF
CDR3 DNA: TGTGCCAGCAGCGTAGCGGGGGGGGCGTTGGGCACAGATACGCAGTATTTT

D gene: -
J gene: TRBJ1-2
V gene: TRBV4-3
clone size: many
CDR3 protein: CASSQSFLDPYNYGYTF
CDR3 DNA: TGCGCCAGCAGCCAATCTTTCCTGGATCCCTATAACTATGGCTACACCTTC

D gene: -
J gene: TRBJ1-6
V gene: TRBV10-1
clone size: once
CDR3 protein: CASSGGRWDSPLHF
CDR3 DNA: TGCGCCAGCAGTGGGGGGAGATGGGATTCACCCCTCCACTTT

D gene: TRBD1
J gene: TRBJ2-5
V gene: TRBV10-3
clone size: few
CDR3 protein: CAIRVQGGGAAILQETQYF
CDR3 DNA: TGTGCCATCAGGGTACAGGGGGGCGGGGCCGCTATTCTTCAAGAGACCCAGTACTTC

D gene: -
J gene: TRBJ2-7
V gene: TRBV25-1
clone size: many
CDR3 protein: CASSESGSSYEQYF
CDR3 DNA: TGTGCCAGCAGTGAGTCCGGTAGCTCCTACGAGCAGTACTTC

D gene: -
J gene: TRBJ1-6
V gene: TRBV6-5
clone size: few
CDR3 protein: CASSYRDPNSPLHF
CDR3 DNA: TGTGCCAGCAGTTACAGGGATCCTAATTCACCCCTCCACTTT

D gene: TRBD1
J gene: TRBJ1-1
V gene: TRBV19
clone size: -
CDR3 protein: CASSDPGTGNTEAFF
CDR3 DNA: TGTGCCAGTAGTGACCCCGGGACAGGGAACACTGAAGCTTTCTTT

D gene: -
J gene: TRBJ2-7
V gene: TRBV4-2
clone size: -
CDR3 protein: CASGQGAAPFYEQYF
CDR3 DNA: TGTGCCAGCGGCCAAGGGGCTGCACCTTTCTACGAGCAGTACTTC

D gene: TRBD1
J gene: TRBJ1-6
V gene: TRBV2
clone size: -
CDR3 protein: CASSEAGTGGNSPLHF
CDR3 DNA: TGTGCCAGCAGTGAAGCCGGGACAGGCGGTAATTCACCCCTCCACTTT

D gene: TRBD2
J gene: TRBJ2-1
V gene: TRBV5-8
clone size: many
CDR3 protein: CASSLEPRGGYEQFF
CDR3 DNA: TGTGCCAGCAGCTTGGAACCGCGGGGGGGCTATGAGCAGTTCTTC